The 28 T cell receptor beta chains listed next were all sequenced from one sample in a study of CD8+CD57+ T cells in acquired aplastic anemia. CDR3 and TCR beta VDJ profiling relied on a genomic DNA template. In TCRdb, the reads were re-called with MiXCR into one record per CDR3 protein. The sample carries fewer than 70,000 distinct CDR3 sequences, approximately 50% recorded once. Material: sorted CD4+, CD8+, or CD8+CD57+ T cells (not recorded which) from PBMCs. The receptors were gathered from a human donor in good health, serving as a control.

The gene calls are TRBV11-2 and TRBJ1-1, with 7 bases aligning to TRBD1. CDR1 is SGHAT and CDR2 is FQNNGV in the germline V gene. J lost 4 bases, V lost 0 bases, and 5 bases had no gene match. This CDR3 comprises 15 residues. CDR3 protein: CASSLDWAGGTEAFF. DNA of the CDR3: TGTGCCAGCAGCTTAGATTGGGCAGGGGGCACTGAAGCTTTCTTT.

This clonotype was seen many times. This chain links TRBV6-5 with TRBJ2-3; TRBD1 or TRBD2 may be the D gene (5 bases each). Germline CDR1 is MNHEY and CDR2 is SVGAGI. The CDR3 has 14 amino acids. Trimming shortened V by 6 bases and J by 3 bases, and 13 bases separated the two germline ends. The CDR3 bases are TGTGCCAGCAGGAGGGGAATCGGGACAGATACGCAGTATTTT. As protein: CASRRGIGTDTQYF.

The table lists this clonotype with many counts. The chain couples TRBV5-8 to TRBJ1-1, with D possibly being TRBD1 (6 bases). Per germline, CDR1 SGHTS and CDR2 YDEGEE. Trimming stripped 1 base from V and 1 base from J, with 11 bases between. This CDR3 is 15 amino acids long. CDR3 loop: CASSLWGQGNTEAFF. Here the CDR3 DNA reads TGTGCCAGCAGCTTGTGGGGGCAAGGGAACACTGAAGCTTTCTTT.

The chain couples TRBV7-4 to TRBJ1-3; unclear D gene. The CDR3 consists of 16 residues. Per the germline V gene, CDR1 is SGHVT and CDR2 is SQSDAQ. Deletions cut 5 bases from V and 8 bases from J, with 22 bases between. This CDR3 reads CASSQTPSTDSDTIYF. For the CDR3, the DNA is TGTGCCAGCAGCCAAACGCCCTCGACCGATTCGGACACCATATATTTT.

Many counts were recorded for this clonotype. V and J are TRBV12-3 or TRBV12-4 and TRBJ2-1; D assignment may be TRBD1 or TRBD2 (5 bases each). This CDR3 region has 12 residues. Trimming left V 6 bases short and J 9 bases short, with 12 bases between. CDR3: CASRPLGTEQFF. The CDR3 DNA is TGTGCCAGCAGACCTCTAGGGACTGAGCAGTTCTTC.

This clonotype was recorded at least ten times. V gene TRBV6-5 combines with J gene TRBJ2-3; unclear D gene. Germline CDR1 and CDR2: MNHEY and SVGAGI. The V end was cut by 0 bases, the J end by 3 bases, with 7 bases between. This CDR3 has 14 amino acids. DNA for the CDR3: TGTGCCAGCAGTTACTCGACGTCAACAGATACGCAGTATTTT. Protein sequence: CASSYSTSTDTQYF.

The chain combines TRBV19 with TRBJ2-5; D gene uncertain. The CDR3 has 14 amino acids. V dropped 5 bases and J dropped 5 bases, with 15 bases sitting between them. Germline values: CDR1 LNHDA, CDR2 SQIVND (reference sequence). The CDR3, as DNA: TGTGCCAGTAGTCCCTCGTCTGTGGGGGAGACCCAGTACTTC. Protein product: CASSPSSVGETQYF.

As for this clonotype: One end of the junction varies from germline; a read error may be responsible. This chain uses TRBV5-4 with TRBJ2-2, with 13 bases fitting TRBD2. Per germline, CDR1 SGHNT and CDR2 YYREEE (reference sequence). CDR3 length: 17 amino acids. In DNA, the CDR3 is TGTACCAGCAGCTCAGGACTAGCGGGAGTGAAAACCGGGGAGCTGTTTTTT. Translating it yields CTSSSGLAGVKTGELFF.

The genes are TRBV30 and TRBJ1-2, with D hard to call. The germline V gene encodes CDR1 GTSNPN and CDR2 SVGIG (reference sequence). V was trimmed by 4 bases and J by 6 bases, leaving 18 bases between them. The CDR3 is 14 amino acids. The chain's CDR3 is CAWTHGGGNHGYTF. CDR3 nucleotides: TGTGCCTGGACTCACGGCGGAGGAAACCATGGCTACACCTTC.

The V gene is TRBV6-1, the J gene TRBJ1-5; 10 nucleotides agree with TRBD1. With 1 base clipped from V and 6 bases from J, the junction kept 3 bases outside the gene matches. Germline loops: CDR1 MNHNS, CDR2 SASEGT. The length of the CDR3 is 15 residues. CDR3 protein: CASSEETGGSQPQHF. The CDR3, as DNA: TGTGCCAGCAGTGAAGAGACAGGGGGCTCTCAGCCCCAGCATTTT.

This clonotype was recorded at least ten times. This sequence joins TRBV3-1 and TRBJ1-3; no firm D call. Trimming left V 4 bases short and J 0 bases short, with 13 bases between. The germline CDR1 and CDR2 sequences are LGHDT and YNNKEL (reference sequence). CDR3 length: 16 residues. The CDR3 DNA reads TGTGCCAGCAGCCCACGCGGCGAGTACTCTGGAAACACCATATATTTT. It specifies CASSPRGEYSGNTIYF.

This clonotype was detected only a few times. This chain uses TRBV25-1 with TRBJ1-5; 7 bases match TRBD1. The ends lost 5 bases at V and 5 bases at J; junction bases unmatched: 12. Germline CDR1 MGHDK, CDR2 SYGVNS. There are 16 residues in the CDR3. The CDR3 reads CASSSLTGPPDQPQHF. CDR3 bases: TGTGCCAGCAGTTCTCTGACAGGGCCTCCAGATCAGCCCCAGCATTTT. Based on the CDR3 plus reference TRBV25-1 and TRBJ1-5, the full variable domain is EADIYQTPRYLVIGTGKKITLECSQTMGHDKMYWYQQDPGMELHLIHYSYGVNSTEKGDLSSESTVSRIRTEHFPLTLESARPSHTSQYLCASSSLTGPPDQPQHFGDGTRLSIL.

The CDR3: CASSKTYNEQFF. CDR3 DNA sequence: TGTGCCAGTAGTAAGACCTACAATGAGCAGTTCTTC. The chain uses TRBV19 and TRBJ2-1; D remains ambiguous. This CDR3 has 12 residues. Germline values: CDR1 LNHDA, CDR2 SQIVND (reference sequence). V dropped 4 bases and J dropped 2 bases, with 3 bases sitting between them.

The CDR3 region has the DNA TGTGCCATCACCGGACTAGCGGGGAATGAGCAGTTCTTC. Protein product: CAITGLAGNEQFF. The rearrangement joins TRBV10-3 to TRBJ2-1, with 12 nucleotides matching TRBD2. The CDR3 spans 13 residues. Germline assignment: CDR1 ENHRY and CDR2 SYGVKD. Trimming at V came to 7 bases and at J to 7 bases, leaving 2 bases not matched to a gene.

There are many counts of this clonotype. This chain joins TRBV18 and TRBJ2-7; the D call may be TRBD1 or TRBD2 (5 bases each). Germline assignment: CDR1 KGHSH and CDR2 LQKENI. The CDR3 has 14 amino acids. Trimming took off 0 bases at V and 3 bases at J, with 9 bases between the two ends. CDR3 sequence (DNA): TGTGCCAGCTCACCACCGGGGCGGGTCTACGAGCAGTACTTC. Protein sequence: CASSPPGRVYEQYF.

This chain connects TRBV29-1 to TRBJ2-1, with 10 bases identical to TRBD1. Germline-derived CDR1 and CDR2 are SQVTM and ANQGSEA. The CDR3 has 14 residues. The trim removed 3 bases at V and 5 bases at J, leaving 4 bases unmatched. The CDR3 DNA is TGCAGCGTTGAGGGACAGGGGACCAACAATGAGCAGTTCTTC. Its translation: CSVEGQGTNNEQFF.

In its sample, this clonotype is medium-sized (0.01 to 0.1%). In DNA form, the CDR3 reads TGTGCCACCAGCAGAGCGACTAGCGGGTGGGATACGCAGTATTTT. It yields the protein CATSRATSGWDTQYF. The rearrangement links TRBV15 to TRBJ2-3, with TRBD2 matching over 10 bases. V dropped 1 base and J dropped 6; count of bases not matched to a gene: 4. Germline assignment: CDR1 LNHNV and CDR2 YYDKDF (reference sequence). This CDR3 spans 15 amino acids.

This clonotype was observed at least ten times. The chain uses TRBV3-1 and TRBJ2-1; D remains ambiguous. The CDR3 is 14 amino acids. V gave up 1 base and J gave up 3 bases, with 7 bases separating them. Germline V CDR1 and CDR2: LGHDT, YNNKEL (reference sequence). The CDR3 DNA follows: TGTGCCAGCAGCCAAGGTTTAATCTACAATGAGCAGTTCTTC. Protein product: CASSQGLIYNEQFF.

The sample holds many counts of this clonotype. The chain is built from TRBV30 and TRBJ1-1; maybe TRBD1 (5 bases). This CDR3 is 12 amino acids long. Germline CDR1 is GTSNPN and CDR2 is SVGIG (reference sequence). V was shortened by 2 bases and J by 3 bases, with 7 bases between the two germline ends. The CDR3 DNA reads as TGTGCCTGGAGTTGGGGGGACACTGAAGCTTTCTTT. Translating it yields CAWSWGDTEAFF.

This clonotype ranks as medium-sized. The V call is TRBV2, the J call TRBJ2-7, with 10 bases aligning to TRBD1. Germline V gene lookup returns CDR1 SNHLY and CDR2 FYNNEI. CDR3 length equals 13 residues. Trimming took 6 bases from V and 3 from J; bases not matched to a gene: 2. DNA of the CDR3: TGTGCCAGCAGACGGACAGGGGGCTACGAGCAGTACTTC. It is translated as CASRRTGGYEQYF.

In this sample, this clonotype turned up a few times. The chain couples TRBV29-1 to TRBJ1-1; D gene uncertain. CDR3 length equals 13 residues. Between the trimmed V and J ends, which lost 7 bases and 4 bases, there was a span of 16 bases. Germline CDR1 SQVTM, CDR2 ANQGSEA. CDR3 DNA sequence: TGCAGCGGACAAACCACTTCGGGCACTGAAGCTTTCTTT. Protein product: CSGQTTSGTEAFF.

The V gene is TRBV10-3, the J gene TRBJ2-7; TRBD2 aligns across 11 bases. Germline lookup yields CDR1 ENHRY and CDR2 SYGVKD. The CDR3 loop spans 15 amino acids. V gave up 2 bases and J gave up 0 bases; unmatched junction bases: 0. This chain's CDR3 is CAISEGTSGSYEQYF. The CDR3 nucleotides read TGTGCCATCAGTGAGGGGACTAGCGGCTCCTACGAGCAGTACTTC.

The chain combines TRBV11-2 with TRBJ2-2; unclear D gene. This CDR3 spans 13 amino acids. Germline CDR1 SGHAT, CDR2 FQNNGV. The V and J ends lost 8 bases and 2 bases respectively, with 9 bases between them. As DNA, the CDR3 is TGTGCCAGCGGCAGGTTAAACACCGGGGAGCTGTTTTTT. Protein product: CASGRLNTGELFF.

For this clonotype: A single base separates this from a much larger clone, so it may be a read error. The chain couples TRBV11-1 to TRBJ2-1; TRBD2 matches 10 bases. Germline loops: CDR1 SGHAT, CDR2 FQDESV (reference sequence). The length of the CDR3 is 15 residues. CDR3 nucleotides: TGTGCCAGCAGTGACTCGAGCGGGGGGGCTCGGGAGCAGCTCTTC. Protein: CASSDSSGGAREQLF.

The chain links TRBV10-3 to TRBJ2-7; perhaps TRBD2 as D (5 bases). The CDR3 extends over 13 amino acids. CDR1 is ENHRY and CDR2 is SYGVKD in the germline V gene. V shed 10 bases and J shed 2 bases, with 15 bases lying between them. The CDR3 protein is CATRGGNTYEQYF. CDR3 bases: TGTGCCACCCGGGGTGGGAACACCTACGAGCAGTACTTC.

The gene calls are TRBV5-6 and TRBJ2-7, with 10 bases aligning to TRBD1. The length of the CDR3 is 14 residues. Germline CDR1 SGHDT, CDR2 YYEEEE. V lost 3 bases, J lost 5 bases, and 5 bases stayed unmatched. In DNA form, the CDR3 reads TGTGCCAGCAGCTCCGACAGGGGGCGTAACGAGCAGTACTTC. It encodes CASSSDRGRNEQYF.

A word on this clonotype: This could be a read error, since a much larger clone is one nucleotide away. The chain carries TRBV10-2 and TRBJ1-2; weak D call: TRBD1 (5 bases). Germline CDR1 reads WSHSY; CDR2 reads SAAADI. The CDR3 loop spans 11 amino acids. The CDR3 bases are TGCGCCAGCGGGACGGCCTATGGCTGCACCTTC. This translates into CASGTAYGCTF.

This clonotype is medium-sized within its sample. This chain joins TRBV10-3 and TRBJ2-7; 8 nucleotides line up with TRBD1. CDR1 is ENHRY and CDR2 is SYGVKD in the germline V gene. V dropped 3 bases and J dropped 3; count of bases not matched to a gene: 7. CDR3 length equals 15 residues. The CDR3 DNA sequence: TGTGCCATCAGTGACGGACAGGGAACCAACTACGAGCAGTACTTC. Its protein is CAISDGQGTNYEQYF.